This T cell receptor (beta chain) was obtained from a study of blood T cell repertoires in COVID-19. Study-wide background: The origin of the acute and convalescent COVID-19 samples was the United States, Italy and Spain. The analysed material was cDNA or gDNA that came from T cells, B-cell-depleted T cells, or PBMCs.

Adults between about 18 and 89 years of age took part from fewer than 30 US areas. Participant-given clinical history determined each cohort assignment. TCRdb keeps only in-frame clones here, not all; method: immunoSEQ multiplex PCR. This table holds 150,000 or so clones, about 80% found once. V was pared by 4 bases and J by 3 bases, with 18 bases between. The CDR3 sequence is 16 residues long. The germline V gene encodes CDR1 SGHRS and CDR2 YFSETQ. This sequence was found in a man aged 45-65 years who had recovered from COVID-19. J is TRBJ2-3 and V is TRBV5-1, with D possibly matching TRBD1 (5 bases). Sequencing was performed on PBMCs or T cells enriched from blood (not recorded which). DNA of the CDR3: TGCGCCAGCAGCAAAACAGGCCCGGCGAGGACAGATACGCAGTATTTT. Translating gives CASSKTGPARTDTQYF. Complete variable domain (other parts from reference TRBV5-1 and TRBJ2-3): KAGVTQTPRYLIKTRGQQVTLSCSPISGHRSVSWYQQTPGQGLQFLFEYFSETQRNKGNFPGRFSGRQFSNSRSEMNVSTLELGDSALYLCASSKTGPARTDTQYFGPGTRLTVL.